A selection of T cell receptor beta chains follows, all from one sample in a study of technical replicates of blood from a few donors. The assay was immunoSEQ multiplex PCR, and TCRdb's table has in-frame clones only and misses some. The data contain tens of thousands of clones, around 94% of them singletons. The sequencing sample was made of T cells isolated from PBMCs. These receptors were taken from a human donor in good health. Both conserved end residues are part of each CDR3. Each record gives: clone size, V gene, D gene, J gene, CDR3 DNA, CDR3 protein. D genes are given only for firm matches. Clone size is not always given. Where it is, it says once, few, many or a class for expanded clones.

abundance: NA
v_gene: TRBV7-9
d_gene: TRBD2
j_gene: TRBJ2-2
CDR3nt: TGTGCCGGGGGAGGGGTAATACAAGGCACCGGGGAGCTGTTTTTT
CDR3aa: CAGGGVIQGTGELFF

abundance: NA
v_gene: TRBV18
d_gene: TRBD1
j_gene: TRBJ2-7
CDR3nt: TGTGCCAGCTCACCATGGGACAGACTCTACGAGCAGTACTTC
CDR3aa: CASSPWDRLYEQYF

abundance: NA
v_gene: TRBV27
d_gene: TRBD1
j_gene: TRBJ2-7
CDR3nt: TGTGCCAGCAGCATCGGGACAGCCACCTACGAGCAGTACTTC
CDR3aa: CASSIGTATYEQYF

abundance: NA
v_gene: TRBV19
d_gene: NA
j_gene: TRBJ1-1
CDR3nt: TGTGCCAGTAGTATTCTCTATCGGGAGGACACTGAAGCTTTCTTT
CDR3aa: CASSILYREDTEAFF

abundance: NA
v_gene: TRBV4-1
d_gene: NA
j_gene: TRBJ2-4
CDR3nt: TGCGCCAGCAGCCATACAGGGAACATTCAGTACTTC
CDR3aa: CASSHTGNIQYF

abundance: NA
v_gene: TRBV19
d_gene: NA
j_gene: TRBJ1-6
CDR3nt: TGTGCCAGTATGGGAGACGGGTTGCGGCTCCACTTT
CDR3aa: CASMGDGLRLHF

abundance: NA
v_gene: TRBV19
d_gene: NA
j_gene: TRBJ1-4
CDR3nt: TGTGCCAGTAGGCGCGGGGCAGGCCTGTTTTTT
CDR3aa: CASRRGAGLFF

abundance: NA
v_gene: TRBV5-6
d_gene: NA
j_gene: TRBJ2-1
CDR3nt: TGTGCCAGCAGCGTTAACAATGAGCAGTTCTTC
CDR3aa: CASSVNNEQFF

abundance: NA
v_gene: TRBV4-1
d_gene: NA
j_gene: TRBJ1-2
CDR3nt: TGCGCCAGCAGCCCTTACGGGTCCTTTGGTAACTATGGCTACACCTTC
CDR3aa: CASSPYGSFGNYGYTF

abundance: once
v_gene: TRBV10-1
d_gene: NA
j_gene: TRBJ2-7
CDR3nt: TGCGCCAGCAGTGTAGGCACAGGGACCGAGCAGTACTTC
CDR3aa: CASSVGTGTEQYF

abundance: NA
v_gene: TRBV9
d_gene: NA
j_gene: TRBJ1-4
CDR3nt: TGTGCCAGCAGCCCAGGACAGACCTTTAATGAAAAACTGTTTTTT
CDR3aa: CASSPGQTFNEKLFF

abundance: NA
v_gene: TRBV9
d_gene: TRBD1
j_gene: TRBJ1-6
CDR3nt: TGTGCCAGCAGCGTAGAACAGGGGGATTCACCCCTCCACTTT
CDR3aa: CASSVEQGDSPLHF

abundance: NA
v_gene: TRBV6-6
d_gene: NA
j_gene: TRBJ2-5
CDR3nt: TGTGCCAGCCGGAACCGGGGTCAAAAGTACCAAGAGACCCAGTACTTC
CDR3aa: CASRNRGQKYQETQYF

abundance: NA
v_gene: TRBV7-9
d_gene: TRBD1
j_gene: TRBJ1-1
CDR3nt: TGTGCCAGCAGCCCACCGACAGGGGTGAGGACTGAAGCTTTCTTT
CDR3aa: CASSPPTGVRTEAFF

abundance: NA
v_gene: TRBV6-1
d_gene: TRBD1
j_gene: TRBJ1-1
CDR3nt: TGTGCCAGCAGTGGTTCCGGGACAGGGGGCACTGAAGCTTTCTTT
CDR3aa: CASSGSGTGGTEAFF

abundance: many
v_gene: TRBV27
d_gene: NA
j_gene: TRBJ1-2
CDR3nt: TGTGCCAGCAGCCGGGACATGCTGGTACCCTACACCTTC
CDR3aa: CASSRDMLVPYTF

abundance: NA
v_gene: TRBV4-2
d_gene: TRBD2
j_gene: TRBJ2-1
CDR3nt: TGTGCCAGCAGCCAAAAGGGACTAGCGGGACCCCCTGAATGGGATGAGCAGTTCTTC
CDR3aa: CASSQKGLAGPPEWDEQFF

abundance: NA
v_gene: TRBV5-1
d_gene: TRBD2
j_gene: TRBJ2-7
CDR3nt: TGCGCCAGCAGCTTGGGACTAGCGGGTCTCTCCTACGAGCAGTACTTC
CDR3aa: CASSLGLAGLSYEQYF

abundance: NA
v_gene: TRBV6-4
d_gene: NA
j_gene: TRBJ1-2
CDR3nt: TGTGCCAGCAGTGACGTAGCCGGTCCATTCGGCTACACCTTC
CDR3aa: CASSDVAGPFGYTF

abundance: NA
v_gene: TRBV28
d_gene: NA
j_gene: TRBJ1-5
CDR3nt: TGTGCCAGCAGACTCCGACCGGGAGCCTATAGCAATCAGCCCCAGCATTTT
CDR3aa: CASRLRPGAYSNQPQHF

abundance: NA
v_gene: TRBV19
d_gene: NA
j_gene: TRBJ1-4
CDR3nt: TGTGCCAGTAGTACACAGGATATGGAAAAACTGTTTTTT
CDR3aa: CASSTQDMEKLFF

abundance: NA
v_gene: TRBV11-2
d_gene: NA
j_gene: TRBJ1-4
CDR3nt: TGTGCCAGCAGCCTCAGGGATAACAACGAAAAACTGTTTTTT
CDR3aa: CASSLRDNNEKLFF

abundance: NA
v_gene: TRBV4-1
d_gene: NA
j_gene: TRBJ2-7
CDR3nt: TGCGCCAGCAGCCAAGATCACAGGGTGCCCTACGAGCAGTACTTC
CDR3aa: CASSQDHRVPYEQYF

abundance: NA
v_gene: TRBV27
d_gene: TRBD2
j_gene: TRBJ2-7
CDR3nt: TGTGCCAGCAGTCCCCGGACTAGCGGGACCTACGAGCAGTACTTC
CDR3aa: CASSPRTSGTYEQYF

abundance: NA
v_gene: TRBV10-3
d_gene: NA
j_gene: TRBJ1-5
CDR3nt: TGTGCCTCCAGAGAGGGGGGCAATCAGCCCCAGCATTTT
CDR3aa: CASREGGNQPQHF

abundance: once
v_gene: TRBV11-2
d_gene: NA
j_gene: TRBJ2-7
CDR3nt: TGTGCCAGCAGCGTAGGGCGGATCTACGAGCAGTACTTC
CDR3aa: CASSVGRIYEQYF

abundance: NA
v_gene: TRBV6-5
d_gene: NA
j_gene: TRBJ1-1
CDR3nt: TGTGCCAGCAGTTACGGACGCCCCGGGAAAACTGAAGCTTTCTTT
CDR3aa: CASSYGRPGKTEAFF

abundance: NA
v_gene: TRBV6-5
d_gene: TRBD1
j_gene: TRBJ1-4
CDR3nt: TGTGCCAGTGCGGGACAGCCTAATGAAAAACTGTTTTTT
CDR3aa: CASAGQPNEKLFF

abundance: NA
v_gene: TRBV29-1
d_gene: TRBD1
j_gene: TRBJ2-5
CDR3nt: TGCAGGGTGGGGTGGGACAGTATCACCCAGTACTTC
CDR3aa: CRVGWDSITQYF

abundance: NA
v_gene: TRBV27
d_gene: NA
j_gene: TRBJ1-1
CDR3nt: TGTGCCAGCAGTTACGCGGGCACGGGCACTGAAGCTTTCTTT
CDR3aa: CASSYAGTGTEAFF

abundance: NA
v_gene: TRBV28
d_gene: TRBD1
j_gene: TRBJ1-2
CDR3nt: TGTGCCAGCAGACTCTACAGGGGAGGTTATGGCTACACCTTC
CDR3aa: CASRLYRGGYGYTF

abundance: NA
v_gene: TRBV6-5
d_gene: TRBD2
j_gene: TRBJ2-1
CDR3nt: TGTGCCAGTTTTAGCGGGAGTAATTTGCATGAGCAGTTCTTC
CDR3aa: CASFSGSNLHEQFF

abundance: NA
v_gene: TRBV9
d_gene: NA
j_gene: TRBJ2-5
CDR3nt: TGTGCCAGCAGCGTAGACCGACAGGCATGGGAGACCCAGTACTTC
CDR3aa: CASSVDRQAWETQYF

abundance: NA
v_gene: TRBV2
d_gene: NA
j_gene: TRBJ2-3
CDR3nt: TGTGCCAGCAGTGAAGGCAGGGTGACAGATACGCAGTATTTT
CDR3aa: CASSEGRVTDTQYF

abundance: NA
v_gene: TRBV28
d_gene: TRBD1
j_gene: TRBJ2-7
CDR3nt: TGTGCCAGCAGCCAGGGACAGGCTCAGCAGTACTTC
CDR3aa: CASSQGQAQQYF

abundance: NA
v_gene: TRBV4-1
d_gene: TRBD2
j_gene: TRBJ2-5
CDR3nt: TGCGCCAGCAGCCACCCGACTAGCGGGAGGGCTCGCCAAGAGACCCAGTACTTC
CDR3aa: CASSHPTSGRARQETQYF

abundance: NA
v_gene: TRBV5-1
d_gene: TRBD2
j_gene: TRBJ2-3
CDR3nt: TGCGCCAGCAGTTATAGCGGGGGCCCCACAGATACGCAGTATTTT
CDR3aa: CASSYSGGPTDTQYF

abundance: NA
v_gene: TRBV9
d_gene: TRBD1
j_gene: TRBJ2-5
CDR3nt: TGTGCCAGCAGCACTCACGGACAGGAGAAAGAGACCCAGTACTTC
CDR3aa: CASSTHGQEKETQYF

abundance: NA
v_gene: TRBV7-8
d_gene: TRBD2
j_gene: TRBJ2-2
CDR3nt: TGTGCCAGCAGCTCCGACCCGGAAGGACTAGCGGGGGGTGGGGAGCTGTTTTTT
CDR3aa: CASSSDPEGLAGGGELFF

abundance: NA
v_gene: TRBV27
d_gene: TRBD2
j_gene: TRBJ2-5
CDR3nt: TGTGCCAGCAGTGCTACCGGACTAGCGGCATTGACCCAGTACTTC
CDR3aa: CASSATGLAALTQYF

abundance: NA
v_gene: TRBV27
d_gene: NA
j_gene: TRBJ1-5
CDR3nt: TGTGCCAGCAGTACTCGACCGGGACATGATCAGCCCCAGCATTTT
CDR3aa: CASSTRPGHDQPQHF

abundance: NA
v_gene: TRBV28
d_gene: NA
j_gene: TRBJ1-5
CDR3nt: TGTGCCAGCAAACTAAATTTGGGCAATCAGCCCCAGCATTTT
CDR3aa: CASKLNLGNQPQHF

abundance: NA
v_gene: TRBV11-2
d_gene: NA
j_gene: TRBJ1-1
CDR3nt: TGTGCCAGCAGCTTAGATTTCCAGGGGCCATCTTCGAACACTGAAGCTTTCTTT
CDR3aa: CASSLDFQGPSSNTEAFF

abundance: NA
v_gene: TRBV4-1
d_gene: NA
j_gene: TRBJ1-1
CDR3nt: TGCGCCAGCAGCCGAGCAGGGACTACCAACACTGAAGCTTTCTTT
CDR3aa: CASSRAGTTNTEAFF